This T cell receptor (beta chain) was retrieved from a study of T cells in Graves' hyperthyroidism and ophthalmopathy. The study, taken as a whole, reports: Researchers found most expanded thyroid clonotypes above 0.001 in blood as well.

A remark on this clonotype: Antigen: not known.

Clinical symptoms, serum thyroxine and TRAb, thyroid ultrasound and orbital computed tomography together formed the diagnostic basis. The V end was cut by 4 bases, the J end by 2 bases, with 7 bases between. The CDR3 loop spans 13 amino acids. Germline CDR1 MGHDK, CDR2 SYGVNS. Using RNA transcripts as the source, TCR beta CDR3 regions were amplified. The primer set for the first-round RT-PCR of the TCR CDR3 was HTBI. A single record per CDR3 protein comes from TCRdb applying MiXCR to the multiplex PCR reads. The table has 500,000 to 600,000 distinct CDR3 sequences, 46% seen once. This TCR was recovered from an adult woman with Graves' disease, either hyperthyroidism or ophthalmopathy (not recorded which). The sequencing input was peripheral blood or thyroid tissue (not recorded which). The chain combines TRBV25-1 with TRBJ2-3; D unresolved. The CDR3 bases are TGTGCCAGCAGTGTGCAGAACACAGATACGCAGTATTTT. Translating it yields CASSVQNTDTQYF.